The source of this T cell receptor beta chain is a study of shared clonotypes between healthy human individuals. The data were produced by immunoSEQ multiplex PCR, yet TCRdb's version contains in-frame clones alone and is incomplete. The repertoire holds 760,000 or so clones, with 95% to 97% as singletons. In germline, CDR1 is LNHDA, CDR2 SQIVND (reference sequence). J lost 6 bases, V lost 8 bases, and 7 bases had no gene match. CDR3 size: 13 residues. It was CD45RO-negative cells, positively selected for CCR7, that made up naive CD8 cells, with terminally differentiated effector memory CD45RA+ cells excluded.

This chain joins TRBV19 and TRBJ2-7; TRBD2 matches 10 bases. This TCR derives from a man aged 30 to 39 in good health. The sample consisted of naive CD8+ T cells sorted from blood. The CDR3 DNA reads TGTGCCAGTGGACTAGCGGCCACATCCGAGCAGTACTTC. Protein product: CASGLAATSEQYF.